The 17 T cell receptor beta chains reported below all come from one sample, sequenced in a study of patients and donors after allogeneic stem cell transplantation. TCRdb recomputed calls from the RT-PCR reads with MiXCR, one row per CDR3 protein. The data show about 1,700 distinct CDR3 sequences, roughly 3.7% seen once. Sequenced material: blood, either unsorted or a sorted T cell fraction (not recorded which). The receptors were sampled from a human donor who was either an allogeneic HSCT recipient or a stem cell or donor lymphocyte infusion donor (not recorded which). It is not recorded whose cells these are; they may come from a transplant donor.

In this sample, this clonotype is medium-sized. The chain uses TRBV4-1 and TRBJ2-1; 10 bases agree with TRBD2. The CDR3 covers 20 residues. V gave up 0 bases and J gave up 7 bases; unmatched junction bases: 18. Germline V gene sequence: CDR1 MGHRA, CDR2 YSYEKL. The CDR3 is CASSQDRSRLVAGGKNEQFF. The CDR3, as DNA: TGCGCCAGCAGCCAAGACCGGAGCAGGTTAGTAGCGGGAGGAAAAAATGAGCAGTTCTTC.

This clonotype is classed as medium-sized. CDR3 in amino acids: CASSLGLGSGKDTQYF. CDR3 sequence (DNA): TGTGCCAGCAGCTTAGGTCTCGGTAGCGGGAAGGATACGCAGTATTTT. The chain carries TRBV7-2 and TRBJ2-3; 8 bases match TRBD2. The germline CDR1 and CDR2 sequences are SGHTA and FQGNSA. The CDR3 covers 16 residues. V lost 1 base to trimming and J lost 6 bases; unmatched junction nucleotides: 9.

This chain links TRBV7-2 with TRBJ2-1, with D perhaps matching TRBD2 (6 bases). Trimming pared 3 bases from V and 9 bases from J, leaving 12 bases between. Germline loops: CDR1 SGHTA, CDR2 FQGNSA. The CDR3 totals 13 residues. Written as DNA, the CDR3 is TGTGCCAGCAGCTTGGCGGGGTCCAGTGAGCAGTTCTTC. As protein: CASSLAGSSEQFF.

Relative to its sample, this clonotype is medium-sized. The rearrangement links TRBV30 to TRBJ2-1; weak D call: TRBD1 (5 bases). The V end was cut by 3 bases, the J end by 10 bases, with 19 bases between. The CDR3 has 14 amino acids. Germline values: CDR1 GTSNPN, CDR2 SVGIG (reference sequence). The DNA for the CDR3 is TGTGCCTGGAGGCATCAAGGGGCGAGTTACGAGCAGTTCTTC. Its translation: CAWRHQGASYEQFF.

In its sample, this clonotype is medium-sized. The chain employs TRBV13 and TRBJ1-3; 7 bases are a match to TRBD1. The CDR3 contains 16 residues. The germline V gene has CDR1 PRHDT and CDR2 FYEKMQ (reference sequence). Unmatched junction bases numbered 8, after V lost 2 bases and J lost 4 bases. The CDR3 nucleotides read TGTGCCAGCAGCTTAAGGCTCCGACAGGGAGGAAACACCATATATTTT. Its translation: CASSLRLRQGGNTIYF.

This clonotype was counted a few times. The chain has TRBV6-5 and TRBJ2-1; D gene ambiguous. Germline lookup yields CDR1 MNHEY and CDR2 SVGAGI. The CDR3 sequence is 13 residues long. Trimming cost V 5 bases and J 8 bases, with 13 bases left between them. The CDR3 region is CASSMSGYDEQFF. The CDR3 nucleotides read TGTGCCAGCAGTATGTCAGGCTATGATGAGCAGTTCTTC.

V is TRBV10-1 and J is TRBJ2-2; the match to TRBD2 covers 10 bases. The CDR3 loop spans 15 amino acids. CDR1 and CDR2 from the germline V gene are WNHNN and SYGVQD (reference sequence). The ends lost 5 bases at V and 4 bases at J; junction bases unmatched: 4. The CDR3 DNA follows: TGCGCCAGCAGTCCCAGCGGGAGGGCCACCGGGGAGCTGTTTTTT. It yields the protein CASSPSGRATGELFF.

This sequence joins TRBV7-3 and TRBJ2-1; unclear D gene. This CDR3 comprises 13 residues. The V end lost 3 bases, the J end lost 10 bases, and 13 bases lay between the germline ends. The V gene's germline CDR1 is SGHTA and CDR2 FQGTGA. DNA of the CDR3: TGTGCCAGCAGCTTCGCACACATAAACGAGCAGTTCTTC. Protein sequence: CASSFAHINEQFF.

The V and J genes are TRBV5-1 and TRBJ2-7, with TRBD1 matching 9 bases. The length of the CDR3 is 15 residues. V lost 3 bases, J lost 6 bases, and 10 bases stayed unmatched. In germline, CDR1 is SGHRS, CDR2 YFSETQ. The CDR3 spells CASSSTEQGASEQYF. The CDR3 nucleotides are TGCGCCAGCAGCTCGACCGAACAGGGGGCGAGCGAGCAGTACTTC.

V and J are TRBV12-3 or TRBV12-4 and TRBJ2-5, with 8 bases lining up with TRBD1. This CDR3 contains 14 residues. Trimming cost V 3 bases and J 3 bases; bases outside gene matches: 3. The CDR3 is CASSFGQGKETQYF. As DNA, the CDR3 is TGTGCCAGCAGTTTTGGACAGGGTAAAGAGACCCAGTACTTC.

This clonotype rates as medium-sized (0.01 to 0.1%). The chain combines TRBV12-3 or TRBV12-4 with TRBJ2-7; D gene uncertain. Trimming removed 6 bases from V and 6 bases from J, with 12 bases in between. This CDR3 comprises 12 residues. The CDR3 reads CASSLRGVEQYF. The CDR3 DNA reads TGTGCCAGCAGCTTACGCGGCGTCGAGCAGTACTTC.

This clonotype is deemed medium-sized. The chain is built from TRBV29-1 and TRBJ2-3; the D is unclear. Germline CDR1 SQVTM, CDR2 ANQGSEA. V lost 5 bases to trimming and J lost 0 bases, with 6 bases between them. The CDR3 length is 12 residues. CDR3 in amino acids: CSVSSSTDTQYF. The DNA for the CDR3 is TGCAGCGTTAGTTCTAGCACAGATACGCAGTATTTT.

In this sample, this clonotype is medium-sized. J is TRBJ2-7 and V is TRBV7-2; TRBD2 aligns across 12 bases. CDR3 length equals 14 residues. Per germline, CDR1 SGHTA and CDR2 FQGNSA. V lost 2 bases to trimming and J lost 5 bases; unmatched junction nucleotides: 1. The CDR3 loop reads CASSLRTSGNEQYF. DNA of the CDR3: TGTGCCAGCAGCTTAAGGACTAGCGGGAACGAGCAGTACTTC.

In its sample, this clonotype ranks as large. The chain employs TRBV27 and TRBJ2-7, with 10 positions matching TRBD2. V lost 4 bases, J lost 4 bases, and 4 bases stayed unmatched. CDR1 MNHEY and CDR2 SMNVEV come from the germline V gene (reference sequence). The CDR3 spans 14 residues. CDR3 nucleotides: TGTGCCAGCAGTTCGGAGACTAGCGGGTACGAGCAGTACTTC. Translated: CASSSETSGYEQYF.

This clonotype occurred a few times. The CDR3 here is CASSFWTGVANTGELFF. The CDR3 nucleotides are TGTGCCAGCAGTTTCTGGACAGGGGTTGCGAACACCGGGGAGCTGTTTTTT. This chain joins TRBV12-3 or TRBV12-4 and TRBJ2-2, with TRBD1 identical over 9 bases. CDR3 size: 17 residues. J gave up 0 bases and V 3 bases, and 5 bases lay outside the gene matches.

This clonotype is large in the sample. The genes are TRBV30 and TRBJ1-3; D uncertain. The CDR3 spans 13 residues. The germline CDR1 and CDR2 sequences are GTSNPN and SVGIG (reference sequence). V lost 4 bases to trimming and J lost 0 bases, with 7 bases between them. The CDR3 is CAWKKSSGNTIYF. DNA for the CDR3: TGTGCCTGGAAAAAGTCCTCTGGAAACACCATATATTTT. The variable domain in full, completed from reference TRBV30 and TRBJ1-3, reads SQTIHQWPATLVQPVGSPLSLECTVEGTSNPNLYWYRQAAGRGLQLLFYSVGIGQISSEVPQNLSASRPQDRQFILSSKKLLLSDSGFYLCAWKKSSGNTIYFGEGSWLTVV.

In this sample, this clonotype turned up a few times. V and J are TRBV5-1 and TRBJ1-1; D possibly corresponds to TRBD1 (6 bases). The CDR3 length is 14 residues. The V gene's germline CDR1 is SGHRS and CDR2 YFSETQ. V dropped 2 bases and J dropped 3 bases, with 11 bases sitting between them. CDR3 protein: CASSFQGRDTEAFF. The DNA for the CDR3 is TGCGCCAGCAGCTTTCAGGGGCGGGACACTGAAGCTTTCTTT.